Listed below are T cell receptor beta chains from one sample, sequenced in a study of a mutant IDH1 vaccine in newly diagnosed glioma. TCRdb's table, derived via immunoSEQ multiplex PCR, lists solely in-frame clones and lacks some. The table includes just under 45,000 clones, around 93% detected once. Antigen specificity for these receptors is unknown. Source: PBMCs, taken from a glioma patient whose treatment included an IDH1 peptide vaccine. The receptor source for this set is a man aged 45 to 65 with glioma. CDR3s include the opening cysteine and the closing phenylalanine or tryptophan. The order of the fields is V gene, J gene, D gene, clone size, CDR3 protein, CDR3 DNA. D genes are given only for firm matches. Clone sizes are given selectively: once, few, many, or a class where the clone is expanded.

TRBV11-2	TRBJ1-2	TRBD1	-	CASSPGQLDGYTF	TGTGCCAGCAGCCCGGGACAGTTGGATGGCTACACCTTC
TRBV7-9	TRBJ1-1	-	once	CASSSVGQRANTEAFF	TGTGCCAGCAGCTCGGTCGGGCAGAGGGCGAACACTGAAGCTTTCTTT
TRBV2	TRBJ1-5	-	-	CASGIDQPQHF	TGTGCCAGCGGAATTGATCAGCCCCAGCATTTT
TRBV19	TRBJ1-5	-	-	CASSTGQNQPQHF	TGTGCCAGTAGTACCGGACAGAATCAGCCCCAGCATTTT
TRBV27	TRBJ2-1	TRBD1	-	CASRRTGRNNEQFF	TGTGCCAGCAGGCGGACAGGGAGGAACAATGAGCAGTTCTTC
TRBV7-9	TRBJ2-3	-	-	CASSLDSGYTQYF	TGTGCCAGCAGCTTAGATTCCGGGTATACGCAGTATTTT
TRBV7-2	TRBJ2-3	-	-	CASSFSSGTDTQYF	TGTGCCAGCAGCTTTTCGAGCGGAACAGATACGCAGTATTTT
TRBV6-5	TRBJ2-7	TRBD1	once	CASSTGTGGYEQYF	TGTGCCAGCAGTACCGGGACAGGGGGGTACGAGCAGTACTTC
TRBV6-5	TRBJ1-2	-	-	CASRRGVSGYTF	TGTGCCAGCAGGAGGGGAGTGAGTGGCTACACCTTC
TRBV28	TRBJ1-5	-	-	CASSQPGEGGNQPQHF	TGTGCCAGCAGTCAACCCGGGGAGGGTGGCAATCAGCCCCAGCATTTT
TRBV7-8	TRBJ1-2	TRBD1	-	CASSFSGTGAYGYTF	TGTGCCAGCAGCTTTTCCGGGACAGGGGCGTATGGCTACACCTTC
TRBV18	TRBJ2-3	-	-	CASSPPWGGASTDTQYF	TGTGCCAGCTCACCACCGTGGGGGGGGGCCAGCACAGATACGCAGTATTTT
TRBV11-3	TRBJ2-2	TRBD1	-	CASSPTGFDTGELFF	TGTGCCAGCAGCCCGACAGGGTTCGACACCGGGGAGCTGTTTTTT
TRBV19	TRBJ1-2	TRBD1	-	CASSVPGQGSRTF	TGTGCCAGTAGCGTCCCGGGACAGGGTTCGCGCACCTTC
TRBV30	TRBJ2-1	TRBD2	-	CAWTGLASYNEQFF	TGTGCCTGGACTGGACTAGCGTCTTACAATGAGCAGTTCTTC
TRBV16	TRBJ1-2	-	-	CASSPVGFGYTF	TGTGCCAGCAGCCCCGTGGGGTTCGGCTACACCTTC
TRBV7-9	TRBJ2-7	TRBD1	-	CASSYPGQGIYEQYF	TGTGCCAGCAGCTATCCGGGACAGGGGATCTACGAGCAGTACTTC
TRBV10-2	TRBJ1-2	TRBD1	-	CASSVDRERGYTF	TGCGCCAGCAGTGTTGACAGGGAAAGGGGCTACACCTTC
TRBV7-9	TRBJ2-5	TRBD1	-	CASSVRGRDETQYF	TGTGCCAGCAGCGTCAGGGGGCGAGATGAGACCCAGTACTTC
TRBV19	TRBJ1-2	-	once	CASSMQKSGYTF	TGTGCCAGTAGTATGCAGAAAAGTGGCTACACCTTC
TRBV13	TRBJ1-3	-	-	CASREHFVSGNTIYF	TGTGCCAGCAGAGAACACTTCGTCTCTGGAAACACCATATATTTT
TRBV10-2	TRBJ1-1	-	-	CASSSGNTEAFF	TGCGCCAGCAGTTCTGGGAACACTGAAGCTTTCTTT
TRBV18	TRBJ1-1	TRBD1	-	CASSRQGAMTGGTEAFF	TGTGCCAGCTCACGACAGGGGGCAATGACGGGTGGCACTGAAGCTTTCTTT
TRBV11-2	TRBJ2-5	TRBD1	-	CASSQGTGGQETQYF	TGTGCCAGCAGCCAAGGGACAGGGGGCCAAGAGACCCAGTACTTC
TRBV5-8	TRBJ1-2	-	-	CASSLYSSNYGYTF	TGTGCCAGCAGCTTGTATTCTTCTAACTATGGCTACACCTTC
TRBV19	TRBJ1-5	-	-	CASTYQVNQPQHF	TGTGCCAGTACTTACCAGGTTAATCAGCCCCAGCATTTT
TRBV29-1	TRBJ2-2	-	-	CSVAGYTGELFF	TGCAGCGTTGCGGGTTACACCGGGGAGCTGTTTTTT
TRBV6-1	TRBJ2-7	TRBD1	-	CASSVGQGVPYEQYF	TGTGCCAGCAGTGTTGGACAGGGGGTTCCCTACGAGCAGTACTTC
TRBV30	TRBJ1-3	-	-	CAWKPAGGNTIYF	TGTGCCTGGAAGCCCGCTGGTGGAAACACCATATATTTT
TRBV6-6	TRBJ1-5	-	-	CASSHGSGKQPQHF	TGTGCCAGCAGTCATGGGTCAGGGAAGCAGCCCCAGCATTTT
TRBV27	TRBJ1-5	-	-	CASLDRRTQHF	TGTGCCAGCCTAGACAGGCGAACCCAGCATTTT
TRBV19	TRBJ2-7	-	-	CASSIAGAREQYF	TGTGCCAGTAGTATAGCGGGGGCTCGGGAGCAGTACTTC
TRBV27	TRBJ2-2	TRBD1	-	CASSLSYRGDTGELFF	TGTGCCAGCAGTTTATCGTACAGGGGGGACACCGGGGAGCTGTTTTTT
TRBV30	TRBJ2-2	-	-	CAWSVRTAAGELFF	TGTGCCTGGAGTGTAAGAACCGCCGCCGGGGAGCTGTTTTTT
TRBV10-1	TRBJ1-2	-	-	CASSPGTFYGYTF	TGCGCCAGCAGTCCCGGGACCTTCTATGGCTACACCTTC
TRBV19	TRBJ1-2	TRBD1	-	CASYSPGQGLPNYGYTF	TGTGCCAGTTATTCCCCCGGACAGGGCCTTCCTAACTATGGCTACACCTTC
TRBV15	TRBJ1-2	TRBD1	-	CATSRVGQGAPTSYGYTF	TGTGCCACCAGCAGAGTGGGGCAGGGGGCACCTACCAGCTATGGCTACACCTTC
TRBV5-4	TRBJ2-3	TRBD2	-	CASSLLASGGEAVDTQYF	TGTGCCAGCAGCTTGCTGGCTAGCGGGGGGGAGGCGGTAGATACGCAGTATTTT
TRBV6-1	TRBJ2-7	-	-	CASSEQKSYEQYF	TGTGCCAGCAGTGAACAGAAGTCCTACGAGCAGTACTTC
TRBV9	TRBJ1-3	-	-	CASSRTASRNTIYF	TGTGCCAGCAGCCGAACAGCCTCGAGAAACACCATATATTTT
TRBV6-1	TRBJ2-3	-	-	CASTRGGISADTQYF	TGTGCCAGCACCCGAGGCGGGATCAGCGCAGATACGCAGTATTTT
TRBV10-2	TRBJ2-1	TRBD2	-	CASSATSGRINEQFF	TGCGCCAGCAGTGCGACTAGCGGGAGAATAAATGAGCAGTTCTTC
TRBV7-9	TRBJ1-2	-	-	CASSESPNYGYTF	TGTGCCAGCAGCGAAAGTCCTAACTATGGCTACACCTTC
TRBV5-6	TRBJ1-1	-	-	CASSLRGVNTEAFF	TGTGCCAGCAGCTTGCGGGGGGTTAACACTGAAGCTTTCTTT
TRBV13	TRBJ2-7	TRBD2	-	CASRRLVRGGRYEQYF	TGTGCCAGCAGGAGACTCGTGCGGGGGGGCCGGTACGAGCAGTACTTC
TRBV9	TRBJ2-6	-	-	CASSETGPMRGANVLTF	TGTGCCAGCAGCGAGACAGGCCCCATGAGGGGGGCCAACGTCCTGACTTTC
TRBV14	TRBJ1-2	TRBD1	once	CASSQDKGAYYGYTF	TGTGCCAGCAGCCAAGATAAGGGGGCTTACTATGGCTACACCTTC
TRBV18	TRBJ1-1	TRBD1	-	CASSPKFQGAHTEAFF	TGTGCCAGCTCACCAAAATTCCAGGGGGCGCACACTGAAGCTTTCTTT
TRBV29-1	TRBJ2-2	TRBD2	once	CSVESSSGVNTGELFF	TGCAGCGTTGAATCTTCTAGCGGGGTGAACACCGGGGAGCTGTTTTTT
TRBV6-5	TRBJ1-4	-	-	CASRTSGGDGEKLFF	TGTGCCAGCAGGACTTCGGGGGGCGATGGTGAAAAACTGTTTTTT
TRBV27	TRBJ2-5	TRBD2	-	CASSARREGTQYF	TGTGCCAGCAGTGCCCGGCGGGAGGGGACCCAGTACTTC
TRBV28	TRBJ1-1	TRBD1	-	CASSLFQGQGGTEAFF	TGTGCCAGCAGTTTATTTCAGGGACAGGGGGGCACTGAAGCTTTCTTT
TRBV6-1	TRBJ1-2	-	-	CASSGGRGIYGYTF	TGTGCCAGCAGTGGCGGCAGGGGCATCTATGGCTACACCTTC